A selection of T cell receptor beta chains follows, all from one sample in a study of Ad26.COV2.S vaccination and SARS-CoV-2 variants. Measured with immunoSEQ multiplex PCR; TCRdb has only the in-frame clones, and not every one. The sample includes 400,000 to 450,000 clones, 75% to 95% of them seen just once. Specimen: peripheral blood, collected in a trial of Ad26.COV2.S vaccine versus placebo. The receptor set was obtained from a person between 18 and 65 years old who received the Ad26.COV2.S COVID-19 vaccine or a placebo. The CDR3 runs from the conserved cysteine through the conserved F or W. Fields, in order: CDR3 DNA, CDR3 protein, J gene, clone size, V gene, D gene. D genes are given only for firm matches. Expanded clones get a size class; other rows say once, few or many, or leave the size out.

CDR3nt: TGTGCCAGCAGCTTAGTCGGGACGGGAGAGCCCTACACCTTC
CDR3aa: CASSLVGTGEPYTF
j_gene: TRBJ1-2
abundance: once
v_gene: TRBV5-8
d_gene: NA

CDR3nt: TGTGCCAGCTCCCGCCTCGACGGGAATGAAAAACTGTTTTTT
CDR3aa: CASSRLDGNEKLFF
j_gene: TRBJ1-4
abundance: NA
v_gene: TRBV18
d_gene: NA

CDR3nt: TGTGCCAGCAGTTTAGGGACTAGCGGCACAGATACGCAGTATTTT
CDR3aa: CASSLGTSGTDTQYF
j_gene: TRBJ2-3
abundance: NA
v_gene: TRBV27
d_gene: TRBD2

CDR3nt: TGCAGCGTTCTGCCGGGACAGGGGCTCTTTATCTCTGGAAACACCATATATTTT
CDR3aa: CSVLPGQGLFISGNTIYF
j_gene: TRBJ1-3
abundance: once
v_gene: TRBV29-1
d_gene: TRBD1

CDR3nt: TGTGCCAGCAGTTTATTAGGGGGACTGAACACTGAAGCTTTCTTT
CDR3aa: CASSLLGGLNTEAFF
j_gene: TRBJ1-1
abundance: NA
v_gene: TRBV27
d_gene: NA

CDR3nt: TGTGCCAGTAGCGAGAAACGAGGAAACACCATATATTTT
CDR3aa: CASSEKRGNTIYF
j_gene: TRBJ1-3
abundance: NA
v_gene: TRBV19
d_gene: NA

CDR3nt: TGTGCCTGGAGGTCAGCGGGAGACTACGAGCAGTACTTC
CDR3aa: CAWRSAGDYEQYF
j_gene: TRBJ2-7
abundance: NA
v_gene: TRBV30
d_gene: TRBD2

CDR3nt: TGTGCCAGCAGCTTACTAGCGGGATTCGATGAGCAGTTCTTC
CDR3aa: CASSLLAGFDEQFF
j_gene: TRBJ2-1
abundance: NA
v_gene: TRBV7-6
d_gene: TRBD2

CDR3nt: TGTGCCAGCTCACCGCCCGGGAGCGCCTACGAGCAGTACTTC
CDR3aa: CASSPPGSAYEQYF
j_gene: TRBJ2-7
abundance: NA
v_gene: TRBV18
d_gene: NA

CDR3nt: TGTGCCAGCAGTGAAGACCGGGACAGGGACCCCACAGATACGCAGTATTTT
CDR3aa: CASSEDRDRDPTDTQYF
j_gene: TRBJ2-3
abundance: NA
v_gene: TRBV2
d_gene: TRBD1

CDR3nt: TGTGCCACTGTCGGGAGCACAGATACGCAGTATTTT
CDR3aa: CATVGSTDTQYF
j_gene: TRBJ2-3
abundance: NA
v_gene: TRBV10-3
d_gene: NA

CDR3nt: TGTGCCAGCAGCTTAACAGGAATCTATGGCTACACCTTC
CDR3aa: CASSLTGIYGYTF
j_gene: TRBJ1-2
abundance: NA
v_gene: TRBV6-6
d_gene: NA

CDR3nt: TGTGCCAGCAACGGCCCGGGACAGGGGTCCTACGAGCAGTACTTC
CDR3aa: CASNGPGQGSYEQYF
j_gene: TRBJ2-7
abundance: NA
v_gene: TRBV7-2
d_gene: TRBD1

CDR3nt: TGTGCCAGCTCACCAAACCCAACGACAGGGCTGAATCAGCCCCAGCATTTT
CDR3aa: CASSPNPTTGLNQPQHF
j_gene: TRBJ1-5
abundance: NA
v_gene: TRBV18
d_gene: TRBD1

CDR3nt: TGTGCCAGCAGTTATCTTAGCGGGGGATACACAGATACGCAGTATTTT
CDR3aa: CASSYLSGGYTDTQYF
j_gene: TRBJ2-3
abundance: NA
v_gene: TRBV11-2
d_gene: TRBD2

CDR3nt: TGCGCCAGCAGTGGATCTAGGGACCAAGAGACCCAGTACTTC
CDR3aa: CASSGSRDQETQYF
j_gene: TRBJ2-5
abundance: NA
v_gene: TRBV10-1
d_gene: NA

CDR3nt: TGTGCCAGCAGCTTATACACGGATGAAGCTTTCTTT
CDR3aa: CASSLYTDEAFF
j_gene: TRBJ1-1
abundance: NA
v_gene: TRBV12-3/TRBV12-4
d_gene: NA

CDR3nt: TGTGCCAGCAGTTACTCGTCAGGGGTTTCACCCCTCCACTTT
CDR3aa: CASSYSSGVSPLHF
j_gene: TRBJ1-6
abundance: NA
v_gene: TRBV6-5
d_gene: NA

CDR3nt: TGTGCCAGCAGTGAGGGTGCGGATACGCAGTATTTT
CDR3aa: CASSEGADTQYF
j_gene: TRBJ2-3
abundance: NA
v_gene: TRBV25-1
d_gene: NA

CDR3nt: TGTGCCAGTAAGGCCCGAGACGCCGGGGAGCTGTTTTTT
CDR3aa: CASKARDAGELFF
j_gene: TRBJ2-2
abundance: NA
v_gene: TRBV19
d_gene: NA

CDR3nt: TGTGCCAGCAGCGTAGGGACCCATGAGCAGTTCTTC
CDR3aa: CASSVGTHEQFF
j_gene: TRBJ2-1
abundance: NA
v_gene: TRBV9
d_gene: NA

CDR3nt: TGTGCCAGCAGCTTAGAGGCGGGAGGGTGGTATGAGCAGTTCTTC
CDR3aa: CASSLEAGGWYEQFF
j_gene: TRBJ2-1
abundance: NA
v_gene: TRBV7-2
d_gene: TRBD2

CDR3nt: TGCAGCGCCACTACAGGCCCCTACAATGAGCAGTTCTTC
CDR3aa: CSATTGPYNEQFF
j_gene: TRBJ2-1
abundance: NA
v_gene: TRBV29-1
d_gene: NA

CDR3nt: TGTGCCAGCAGTTCTACGGACTTTTGGCAGGGGTCCTATAATTCACCCCTCCACTTT
CDR3aa: CASSSTDFWQGSYNSPLHF
j_gene: TRBJ1-6
abundance: NA
v_gene: TRBV27
d_gene: NA

CDR3nt: TGCGCCAGCAGCTACCAGCGGGGGCCCTACAATGAGCAGTTCTTC
CDR3aa: CASSYQRGPYNEQFF
j_gene: TRBJ2-1
abundance: NA
v_gene: TRBV5-1
d_gene: TRBD2

CDR3nt: TGTGCCAGCAGTCATCGGGGGGGACCCTACGAGCAGTACTTC
CDR3aa: CASSHRGGPYEQYF
j_gene: TRBJ2-7
abundance: NA
v_gene: TRBV6-2/TRBV6-3
d_gene: TRBD2

CDR3nt: TGTGCCATCAGTGAGTCGAAAACAGGGGGACACTTTGAAGATACGCAGTATTTT
CDR3aa: CAISESKTGGHFEDTQYF
j_gene: TRBJ2-3
abundance: NA
v_gene: TRBV10-3
d_gene: TRBD1

CDR3nt: TGTGCCAGCAGTTTATCCGGGACTAGCGGGACAGATACGCAGTATTTT
CDR3aa: CASSLSGTSGTDTQYF
j_gene: TRBJ2-3
abundance: NA
v_gene: TRBV27
d_gene: TRBD2

CDR3nt: TGTGCCAGCAGCGCTCGGGACAGGGGGCGCGACGAGCAGTACTTC
CDR3aa: CASSARDRGRDEQYF
j_gene: TRBJ2-7
abundance: once
v_gene: TRBV7-3
d_gene: TRBD1

CDR3nt: TGTGCCAGCAGAAATTTGGGGACAGGAATAGAAAGCACAGATACGCAGTATTTT
CDR3aa: CASRNLGTGIESTDTQYF
j_gene: TRBJ2-3
abundance: NA
v_gene: TRBV27
d_gene: TRBD1

CDR3nt: TGTGCCAGTAGTATCTTGGGAGGGTACAATGAGCAGTTCTTC
CDR3aa: CASSILGGYNEQFF
j_gene: TRBJ2-1
abundance: NA
v_gene: TRBV19
d_gene: TRBD2

CDR3nt: TGTGCCAGCAGCGTAGGAGCAGCGGGAGCCAACGGGGAGCTGTTTTTT
CDR3aa: CASSVGAAGANGELFF
j_gene: TRBJ2-2
abundance: NA
v_gene: TRBV9
d_gene: TRBD2

CDR3nt: TGTGCCAGCAGCTTGGACGTTTGGGGGGGCGCCGGTGAGACCCAGTACTTC
CDR3aa: CASSLDVWGGAGETQYF
j_gene: TRBJ2-5
abundance: NA
v_gene: TRBV5-6
d_gene: NA

CDR3nt: TGCAGCGTTGTCGCGACATACGAGCAGTACTTC
CDR3aa: CSVVATYEQYF
j_gene: TRBJ2-7
abundance: NA
v_gene: TRBV29-1
d_gene: NA

CDR3nt: TGTGCCAGCAGTTACCCTCCCGGAGGGGGCTTAACCTATGGCTACACCTTC
CDR3aa: CASSYPPGGGLTYGYTF
j_gene: TRBJ1-2
abundance: NA
v_gene: TRBV6-2/TRBV6-3
d_gene: TRBD1

CDR3nt: TGTGCCAGCAGCCTGGGGACTAGCGGGAGGAATGAGCAGTTCTTC
CDR3aa: CASSLGTSGRNEQFF
j_gene: TRBJ2-1
abundance: few
v_gene: TRBV7-9
d_gene: TRBD2

CDR3nt: TGCGCCAGCAGCTTGGGGGCCGGGACTAGCGGTACCTACGAGCAGTACTTC
CDR3aa: CASSLGAGTSGTYEQYF
j_gene: TRBJ2-7
abundance: NA
v_gene: TRBV5-1
d_gene: TRBD2

CDR3nt: TGCGCCAGCAGCTTGGTCGTGGGGGGAGACAATGAGCAGTTCTTC
CDR3aa: CASSLVVGGDNEQFF
j_gene: TRBJ2-1
abundance: NA
v_gene: TRBV5-1
d_gene: NA

CDR3nt: TGTGCCAGCAGCTCAACTAGCGGGATTCACGGCGAGCAGTACTTC
CDR3aa: CASSSTSGIHGEQYF
j_gene: TRBJ2-7
abundance: NA
v_gene: TRBV7-9
d_gene: TRBD2

CDR3nt: TGTGCCAGCAGTTTGGACAGGGGTGGCACCGGGGAGCTGTTTTTT
CDR3aa: CASSLDRGGTGELFF
j_gene: TRBJ2-2
abundance: few
v_gene: TRBV2
d_gene: TRBD1

CDR3nt: TGTGCCAGCAGTTTAGACGGCCTGAACACTGAAGCTTTCTTT
CDR3aa: CASSLDGLNTEAFF
j_gene: TRBJ1-1
abundance: NA
v_gene: TRBV27
d_gene: NA

CDR3nt: TGTGCCAGCGGGTCACCCCCGTCACACTACGAGCAGTACTTC
CDR3aa: CASGSPPSHYEQYF
j_gene: TRBJ2-7
abundance: NA
v_gene: TRBV6-5
d_gene: NA

CDR3nt: TGTGCCAGCAGCTTAGCGGCGACGTATAATTCACCCCTCCACTTT
CDR3aa: CASSLAATYNSPLHF
j_gene: TRBJ1-6
abundance: NA
v_gene: TRBV7-2
d_gene: NA

CDR3nt: TGTGCCAGCTCACCTAATTTAGAGACCCAGTACTTC
CDR3aa: CASSPNLETQYF
j_gene: TRBJ2-5
abundance: NA
v_gene: TRBV18
d_gene: NA

CDR3nt: TGTGCCAGCAGCCAAGGACGGGGATCCTACAATGAGCAGTTCTTC
CDR3aa: CASSQGRGSYNEQFF
j_gene: TRBJ2-1
abundance: NA
v_gene: TRBV3-1/TRBV3-2
d_gene: NA

CDR3nt: TGTGCCAGCAGCGTAGGGGACTTCGCCTACGAGCAGTACTTC
CDR3aa: CASSVGDFAYEQYF
j_gene: TRBJ2-7
abundance: NA
v_gene: TRBV9
d_gene: NA

CDR3nt: TGCGCCAGCAGCCAAGCGGCTAGCGGGATAGGGGGGCAAGAGACCCAGTACTTC
CDR3aa: CASSQAASGIGGQETQYF
j_gene: TRBJ2-5
abundance: NA
v_gene: TRBV4-3
d_gene: TRBD2

CDR3nt: TGTGCCAGCAGCAAATTCCCTTTGGGGGATCGGGTAGAGACCCAGTACTTC
CDR3aa: CASSKFPLGDRVETQYF
j_gene: TRBJ2-5
abundance: NA
v_gene: TRBV21-1
d_gene: NA

CDR3nt: TGTGCCAGCAGTTTAATCGGGACCTCCTACAATGAGCAGTTCTTC
CDR3aa: CASSLIGTSYNEQFF
j_gene: TRBJ2-1
abundance: NA
v_gene: TRBV27
d_gene: NA

CDR3nt: TGTGCCAGCAGCCCACGGGCTACCTCACTAAGCTCCTACGAGCAGTACTTC
CDR3aa: CASSPRATSLSSYEQYF
j_gene: TRBJ2-7
abundance: NA
v_gene: TRBV7-3
d_gene: NA

CDR3nt: TGTGCCAGCAGCTTGGGGCCAGCGGGGTGGGGTCATGGGCAGTATTTT
CDR3aa: CASSLGPAGWGHGQYF
j_gene: TRBJ2-3
abundance: NA
v_gene: TRBV7-2
d_gene: TRBD2

CDR3nt: TGCGCCAGCAGTGTACGACAGGAAACGAACACCGGGGAGCTGTTTTTT
CDR3aa: CASSVRQETNTGELFF
j_gene: TRBJ2-2
abundance: NA
v_gene: TRBV10-1
d_gene: NA